Following are 8 T cell receptor beta chains from one sample sequenced in a study of glioma-infiltrating T cells after dendritic cell vaccination. The time point: after dendritic cell vaccination, including at tumor progression/relapse. Data came from immunoSEQ multiplex PCR; TCRdb stores just in-frame clones and leaves some out. There are over 75,000 clones in the sample; approximately 78% occur only once, and approximately 2% lies in the top ten. Sequenced here: blood, sampled after dendritic cell vaccination. The source is a human donor with glioblastoma.

This chain connects TRBV29-1 to TRBJ2-3; maybe TRBD2 (6 bases). Germline assignment: CDR1 SQVTM and CDR2 ANQGSEA. This CDR3 has 13 amino acids. V shed 5 bases and J shed 3 bases, with 12 bases lying between them. The CDR3 loop is CSVLPGGTDTQYF. In DNA form, the CDR3 reads TGCAGCGTTCTCCCCGGGGGTACAGATACGCAGTATTTT.

The chain carries TRBV7-2 and TRBJ2-7, with D maybe TRBD1 (5 bases). This CDR3 has 15 amino acids. Germline V CDR1 and CDR2: SGHTA, FQGNSA. Trimming cost V 1 base and J 3 bases, with 13 bases left between them. DNA of the CDR3: TGTGCCAGCAGCTTAGTTCGTCAGGGTGACTACGAGCAGTACTTC. Its translation is CASSLVRQGDYEQYF. Supplemented by reference TRBV7-2 and TRBJ2-7, the full variable domain reads GAGVSQSPSNKVTEKGKDVELRCDPISGHTALYWYRQSLGQGLEFLIYFQGNSAPDKSGLPSDRFSAERTGGSVSTLTIQRTQQEDSAVYLCASSLVRQGDYEQYFGPGTRLTVT.

The chain recombines TRBV6-5 with TRBJ2-7; D unresolved. V was cut by 3 bases and J by 2 bases, with 14 bases left in between. This CDR3 has 15 residues. Germline V gives CDR1 MNHEY, CDR2 SVGAGI. CDR3 coding DNA: TGTGCCAGCAGTTATAGAGACAAGGCCCCCTACGAGCAGTACTTC. Its protein is CASSYRDKAPYEQYF.

The rearrangement joins TRBV5-4 to TRBJ2-1; TRBD2 might be the D (6 bases). Trimming took off 1 base at V and 1 base at J, with 6 bases between the two ends. The CDR3 sequence is 14 residues long. Germline V lookup: CDR1 SGHNT, CDR2 YYREEE (reference sequence). The CDR3 nucleotides read TGTGCCAGCAGCTTGAGCGGGTCCTACAATGAGCAGTTCTTC. Its protein is CASSLSGSYNEQFF.

This clone was counted a few times. The J gene is TRBJ1-1, the V gene TRBV9; 8 bases align to TRBD1. Germline CDR1 reads SGDLS; CDR2 reads YYNGEE. The CDR3 length is 14 residues. V shed 4 bases and J 0 bases; nucleotides not matched to a gene: 2. The CDR3 region is CASSPGQVNTEAFF. CDR3 bases: TGTGCCAGCAGCCCGGGACAGGTGAACACTGAAGCTTTCTTT.

The rearrangement uses TRBV7-9 and TRBJ2-3; no reliable D call. Germline CDR1 is SEHNR and CDR2 is FQNEAQ (reference sequence). The V and J ends lost 5 bases and 2 bases respectively, with 5 bases between them. The CDR3 extends over 12 amino acids. CDR3 in DNA: TGTGCCAGCAGCGTTCTCACAGATACGCAGTATTTT. Translated: CASSVLTDTQYF.

V is TRBV7-9 and J is TRBJ1-5; perhaps TRBD1 as D (5 bases). This CDR3 has 14 residues. The germline V gene encodes CDR1 SEHNR and CDR2 FQNEAQ (reference sequence). V was pared by 6 bases and J by 6 bases, with 15 bases between. CDR3 sequence (DNA): TGTGCCAGCAGTCCATCCCAGGGCAGTCAGCCCCAGCATTTT. It codes for CASSPSQGSQPQHF.

The chain links TRBV5-1 to TRBJ1-1, with a possible D match to TRBD1 (5 bases). CDR3 length: 14 amino acids. V was shortened by 3 bases and J by 4 bases, with 13 bases between the two germline ends. Germline CDR1 SGHRS, CDR2 YFSETQ. CDR3 loop: CASSSRMGGTEAFF. CDR3 sequence (DNA): TGCGCCAGCAGCTCCAGAATGGGGGGCACTGAAGCTTTCTTT.